This TCR beta chain was recorded in a study of cytomegalovirus exposure and HLA in healthy donors. V lost 3 bases, J lost 4 bases, and 7 bases lay in between. The CDR3 is 12 amino acids. The germline CDR1 and CDR2 sequences are SGHDN and FVKESK. Use of 60 Vbeta and 13 Jbeta primers characterized the PCR. Only in-frame clones appear in the TCRdb table, and some are missing; sequencing was by immunoSEQ multiplex PCR. Of about 110,000 clones in the sample, about 80% were seen once. Study conclusions and caveats: Specificity of three CMV-associated chains for CMV antigens was verified in vitro. A missense variant in DCLRE1C was later tied to TCR beta V- and J-gene trimming. Some V segments (TRBV6-2 and TRBV6-3 among them) were excluded as indistinguishable. Per a later analysis, about 15,000 TCR beta sequences showed association with HLA alleles at 0.05 false discovery rate.

Concerning this clone: As yet, its antigen is unknown.

This clonotype was obtained from a woman aged 60-75 years in good health and CMV-seropositive. Sequencing was carried out using PBMCs. This rearrangement joins TRBV14 to TRBJ2-7; D is uncertain. The CDR3 reads CASSQVVYEQYF. For the CDR3, the DNA is TGTGCCAGCAGCCAGGTAGTTTACGAGCAGTACTTC.